This T cell receptor beta chain was observed in a study of T cell changes during pregnancy in multiple sclerosis. The repertoire was sequenced with immunoSEQ multiplex PCR; TCRdb's copy has only in-frame clones and lacks some. The top ten hold around 2.6% of the sample, which has 40,000 to 55,000 clones, around 93% seen once. V lost 3 bases and J lost 1; bases outside the gene matches: 6. The germline gives CDR1 SGDLS, CDR2 YYNGEE. The CDR3 consists of 16 residues. The sample was CD8+ T cells from peripheral blood mononuclear cells, taken in the second trimester of pregnancy. The receptor's source is a female donor with multiple sclerosis, enrolled in a pregnancy study. The chain combines TRBV9 with TRBJ2-1, with 8 bases fitting TRBD1. CDR3: CASSGPTGGSYNEQFF. The CDR3 DNA follows: TGTGCCAGCAGCGGTCCAACAGGGGGGTCCTACAATGAGCAGTTCTTC.